A selection of T cell receptor beta chains follows, all from one sample in a study of cytomegalovirus exposure and HLA in healthy donors. Data came from immunoSEQ multiplex PCR; TCRdb stores just in-frame clones and leaves some out. The repertoire consists of about 85,000 clones, with around 66% occurring once and the leading ten covering about 3.9%. The sequencing input was PBMCs. The receptors derive from a man aged 30 to 45 in good health and CMV-seronegative. Each CDR3 is given with its conserved first and last residue. The order of the fields is D gene, V gene, clone size, J gene, CDR3 DNA, CDR3 protein. The D gene is left open where the match is weak. Rows give clone size only sometimes, using once, few, many, or a class for an expanded clone.

.,TRBV7-3,.,TRBJ2-2,TGTGCCAGCAGGATACAGCCGACCGGGGAGCTGTTTTTT,CASRIQPTGELFF
TRBD2,TRBV7-6,.,TRBJ2-1,TGTGCCAGCAGCTTAGGGACTAGCGGGAGTAATGAGCAGTTCTTC,CASSLGTSGSNEQFF
TRBD1,TRBV4-2,few,TRBJ1-5,TGTGCCAGCAGCCATGGACGGACAGGGGATGGCAATCAGCCCCAGCATTTT,CASSHGRTGDGNQPQHF
.,TRBV5-1,.,TRBJ2-2,TGCGCCAGCAGACTAGGGACCGGGGAGCTGTTTTTT,CASRLGTGELFF
TRBD1,TRBV29-1,.,TRBJ1-2,TGCAGCGTGGAGACAGGGGGCGACTATGGCTACACCTTC,CSVETGGDYGYTF
TRBD2,TRBV27,.,TRBJ2-3,TGTGCCAGCAACTCGCCCCTAGCGGGAGGGTTCTCTAGCACAGATACGCAGTATTTT,CASNSPLAGGFSSTDTQYF
.,TRBV7-3,.,TRBJ2-1,TGTGCCAGCAGCTTCACTAGCCGGAGAAAATATGAGCAGTTCTTC,CASSFTSRRKYEQFF
TRBD1,TRBV27,.,TRBJ2-7,TGTGCCAGCTCGGACAGGGTTGGGTTTACGAACTACGAGCAGTACTTC,CASSDRVGFTNYEQYF
.,TRBV2,few,TRBJ1-5,TGTGCCAGCGAAGATGTAGGAGGTCAGCCCCAGCATTTT,CASEDVGGQPQHF
TRBD1,TRBV15,few,TRBJ1-5,TGTGCCACCAGCAGACCTAAAGGGGGACAGATCCAGTCCCAGCATTTT,CATSRPKGGQIQSQHF
TRBD2,TRBV7-3,few,TRBJ2-1,TGTGCCAGCAGCTCGGGACTAGCTGGTACTGAGCAGTTCTTC,CASSSGLAGTEQFF
.,TRBV7-2,.,TRBJ1-3,TGTGCCAGCAGCTTAAGGGACATCATCTCTGGAAACACCATATATTTT,CASSLRDIISGNTIYF
.,TRBV28,.,TRBJ1-1,TGTGCCAGCAGTTTAAGGACAGCTGAAGCTTTCTTT,CASSLRTAEAFF
TRBD2,TRBV5-1,.,TRBJ2-7,TGCGCCAGCAGCCCCGGGACTAGCGTGGTCTACGAGCAGTACTTC,CASSPGTSVVYEQYF
.,TRBV9,.,TRBJ2-7,.,CASSVGGGTGALYF
.,TRBV6-5,once,TRBJ1-2,TGTGCCAGCAGGCCACAGGGTTCGCGGTATGGCTACACCTTC,CASRPQGSRYGYTF
.,TRBV7-2,.,TRBJ1-5,TGTGCCAGCAGCGGCGCGTCGGGGGTCCTGCAGCCCCAGCATTTT,CASSGASGVLQPQHF
.,TRBV7-3,.,TRBJ2-1,TGTGCCAGCAGCTGGGGCGGGAACTACAATGAGCAGTTCTTC,CASSWGGNYNEQFF
TRBD2,TRBV7-2,.,TRBJ2-2,TGTGCCAGCAGCACCCGGGACTACCCGGGGGACACCGGGGAGCTGTTTTTT,CASSTRDYPGDTGELFF
.,TRBV4-1,.,TRBJ1-1,TGCGCCAGCAGCCAAGATAAGAGCCGCTTGATTATGAACACTGAAGCTTTCTTT,CASSQDKSRLIMNTEAFF
.,TRBV5-1,.,TRBJ2-2,TGCGCCAGCAGCGTGACCGAGCCTCGGGGCACCGGGGAGCTGTTTTTT,CASSVTEPRGTGELFF
TRBD1,TRBV28,.,TRBJ2-1,TGTGCCAGCAGTTTATCAGGCAGGGGGTACAATGAGCAGTTCTTC,CASSLSGRGYNEQFF
.,TRBV4-3,.,TRBJ2-5,TGCGCCAGCAGCCAAGACCCCCGGACAGAATACCAAGAGACCCAGTACTTC,CASSQDPRTEYQETQYF
TRBD1,TRBV10-3,few,TRBJ1-1,TGTGCCATCAACCCAGGACAGGGAGACACTGAAGCTTTCTTT,CAINPGQGDTEAFF
.,TRBV6-7,few,TRBJ2-2,TGTGCCAGCAGTTATCTGCAGCGGAACACCGGGGAGCTGTTTTTT,CASSYLQRNTGELFF
TRBD1,TRBV10-3,once,TRBJ2-6,TGTGCCATCAGTGAGTCTGGACAGGCTAATTCTGGGGCCAACGTCCTGACTTTC,CAISESGQANSGANVLTF
TRBD2,TRBV5-1,.,TRBJ2-1,TGCGCCAGCCGGGGACTAGCGGGAGTGAATGAGCAGTTCTTC,CASRGLAGVNEQFF
.,TRBV6-5,.,TRBJ2-1,TGTGCCAGCAGTTACGGGGCGGTATCCTACAATGAGCAGTTCTTC,CASSYGAVSYNEQFF
.,TRBV28,.,TRBJ1-1,TGTGCCAGCAGTTTAAAACAGTTTGTGGCTGAAGCTTTCTTT,CASSLKQFVAEAFF
.,TRBV13,.,TRBJ2-3,TGTGCCAGCAGCTTAAGGGGGGGCCCAGATACGCAGTATTTT,CASSLRGGPDTQYF
TRBD1,TRBV9,.,TRBJ1-1,TGTGCCAGCAACCCCCAGGGGGACACTGAAGCTTTCTTT,CASNPQGDTEAFF
TRBD1,TRBV29-1,.,TRBJ2-7,TGCAGCGTTGGACAGGGGGAAGGCGGGTACGAGCAGTACTTC,CSVGQGEGGYEQYF
.,TRBV5-1,.,TRBJ1-3,TGCGCCAGCAGTCTAACGGGTGCCGGAAACACCATATATTTT,CASSLTGAGNTIYF
TRBD1,TRBV29-1,.,TRBJ1-2,TGCAGCGTTAAGGGACAGCTTTATGGCTACACCTTC,CSVKGQLYGYTF
TRBD2,TRBV10-2,.,TRBJ2-5,TGCGCCAGCACCCGCGGGGGACTAGCAGAAGAGACCCAGTACTTC,CASTRGGLAEETQYF
.,TRBV5-1,.,TRBJ1-2,TGCGCCAGCAGCTCCTGGGGGGACTATGGCTACACCTTC,CASSSWGDYGYTF
TRBD1,TRBV18,few,TRBJ2-2,TGTGCCAGCCCCGACAGGGAAAGGACCGGGGAGCTGTTTTTT,CASPDRERTGELFF
.,TRBV4-3,.,TRBJ2-6,TGCGCCAGCAGCCAAGGGGACGGGGGTTCTGGGGCCAACGTCCTGACTTTC,CASSQGDGGSGANVLTF
TRBD1,TRBV29-1,once,TRBJ2-6,TGCAGCGTGAGGACAGGGTCCGGGGCCAACGTCCTGACTTTC,CSVRTGSGANVLTF
.,TRBV19,.,TRBJ1-4,TGTGCCAGTAGTCCGGGACACACTAATGAAAAACTGTTTTTT,CASSPGHTNEKLFF
.,TRBV7-2,.,TRBJ2-3,TGTGCCAGCAGCTTAATTGCGGATACGCAGTATTTT,CASSLIADTQYF
TRBD1,TRBV20-1,.,TRBJ1-4,TGCAGTTGGACAGGCCCGGCGAAACTGTTTTTT,CSWTGPAKLFF
.,TRBV29-1,.,TRBJ2-7,TGCAGCGTTGGGTCCGGGACACAGGTCGAGCAGTACTTC,CSVGSGTQVEQYF
.,TRBV2,.,TRBJ2-5,TGTGCCAGCAGGGAGCAAGAGACCCAGTACTTC,CASREQETQYF
TRBD1,TRBV7-9,.,TRBJ2-7,TGTGCCAGCAGCTCAGGGACAGCCACATTAATAGGAAAGTACTTC,CASSSGTATLIGKYF
.,TRBV5-4,.,TRBJ1-4,TGTGCCAGCAGCGACACTTCCGGGACTGCCGGAGGGGAAAAACTGTTTTTT,CASSDTSGTAGGEKLFF
.,TRBV19,once,TRBJ2-3,TGTGCCAGTAAGGGGTTGGATACGCAGTATTTT,CASKGLDTQYF
.,TRBV5-4,.,TRBJ1-1,TGTGCCAGCAGCTTCGGGGTGTGGAACACTGAAGCTTTCTTT,CASSFGVWNTEAFF
.,TRBV10-3,once,TRBJ2-5,TGTGCCATCAGTGAGGAGGCTAGCCGACGTTCCCAGTACTTC,CAISEEASRRSQYF
.,TRBV11-1,.,TRBJ2-4,TGTGCCAGCAGCTCGGGACTCTACACCAAAAACATTCAGTACTTC,CASSSGLYTKNIQYF
.,TRBV6-5,.,TRBJ1-5,TGTGCCAGCAGACTTGATAGCAATCAGCCCCAGCATTTT,CASRLDSNQPQHF
.,TRBV6-1,.,TRBJ2-5,TGTGCCAGCAGTAGGGGCCTGTTACAAGAGACCCAGTACTTC,CASSRGLLQETQYF
TRBD1,TRBV6-6,.,TRBJ2-1,TGTGCCAGCAGTCGCAGGACAGGCCAATTCTACAATGAGCAGTTCTTC,CASSRRTGQFYNEQFF
.,TRBV7-8,.,TRBJ1-1,TGTGCCAGCATCCCAGGAGGGAGGACGGACACTGAAGCTTTCTTT,CASIPGGRTDTEAFF